The rows below give T cell receptor beta chains drawn from one sample of a study of cytomegalovirus exposure and HLA in healthy donors. Assay used: immunoSEQ multiplex PCR; TCRdb lists only in-frame clones, some missing. The table records some 130,000 clones, more than 75% of them present only once. The sample taken for sequencing was PBMCs. The receptors stem from a female donor in good health and CMV-seronegative. Both conserved end residues are part of each CDR3. A D gene is named only where the DNA matches it firmly. Rows may omit the clone size; those that give it use once, few, many or a size class.

D: -; size: -; V: TRBV10-3; J: TRBJ2-7; DNA: TGTGCCATCAGTGAGTCCCTGACAGGCCCGAGCTCCTACGAGCAGTACTTC; CDR3: CAISESLTGPSSYEQYF
D: -; size: -; V: TRBV15; J: TRBJ1-6; DNA: TGTGCCACCAGCAGAACCGGAGGGAGTAATTCACCCCTCCACTTT; CDR3: CATSRTGGSNSPLHF
D: -; size: -; V: TRBV10-3; J: TRBJ2-5; DNA: TGTGCCATCAGGCCCTCGATCGGGGGAGAGACCCAGTACTTC; CDR3: CAIRPSIGGETQYF
D: -; size: -; V: TRBV18; J: TRBJ1-2; DNA: TGTGCCAGCTCACTGGGGACTCCTAACTATGGCTACACCTTC; CDR3: CASSLGTPNYGYTF
D: -; size: few; V: TRBV4-3; J: TRBJ1-5; DNA: TGCGCCAGCAGCCACGGGCGGGCCAGGGGCCAGCCCCAGCATTTT; CDR3: CASSHGRARGQPQHF
D: TRBD2; size: once; V: TRBV7-2; J: TRBJ2-2; DNA: TGTGCCAGCAGCTTAACGGGGGGGTCCACCGGGGAGCTGTTTTTT; CDR3: CASSLTGGSTGELFF
D: -; size: few; V: TRBV11-3; J: TRBJ2-3; DNA: TGTGCCAGCAGCTTAGGGGCCACAGATACGCAGTATTTT; CDR3: CASSLGATDTQYF
D: TRBD1; size: -; V: TRBV4-1; J: TRBJ2-7; DNA: TGCGCCAGCAGCCCTCCCAGGACAGGGTTTAACGAGCAGTACTTC; CDR3: CASSPPRTGFNEQYF
D: TRBD1; size: -; V: TRBV11-1; J: TRBJ1-2; DNA: TGTGCCAGCAGCTTGACAGGGGGCGATGGCTACACCTTC; CDR3: CASSLTGGDGYTF
D: TRBD1; size: -; V: TRBV6-6; J: TRBJ2-4; DNA: TGTGCCAGCATCCAAATGGGGCTAGGGGGCAGGGAGTACTTC; CDR3: CASIQMGLGGREYF
D: -; size: -; V: TRBV4-1; J: TRBJ1-1; DNA: TGCGCCAGCAGCCAAGTCGGGAGTGGACCGAAAAGTGAAGCTTTCTTT; CDR3: CASSQVGSGPKSEAFF
D: -; size: -; V: TRBV4-1; J: TRBJ1-5; DNA: TGCGCCAGCAGCCCCCGAGGGAAACAGCCCCAGCATTTT; CDR3: CASSPRGKQPQHF
D: TRBD1; size: -; V: TRBV9; J: TRBJ2-5; DNA: TGTGCCAGCAGCATCTCCGGGACAGGGCAAGAGACCCAGTACTTC; CDR3: CASSISGTGQETQYF
D: TRBD2; size: -; V: TRBV7-2; J: TRBJ2-1; DNA: TGTGCCAGCAGCTTTCCTAGCGGGAGAGGTAGTGAGCAGTTCTTC; CDR3: CASSFPSGRGSEQFF
D: TRBD1; size: once; V: TRBV5-4; J: TRBJ2-5; DNA: TGTGCCAGCAGCTCTCAGACCGGGACAGGGGGCCTGGGGCCCAGTGAGACCCAGTACTTC; CDR3: CASSSQTGTGGLGPSETQYF
D: -; size: -; V: TRBV7-3; J: TRBJ2-2; DNA: TGTGCCAGCTCCAGTAACACCGGGGAGCTGTTTTTT; CDR3: CASSSNTGELFF
D: TRBD2; size: -; V: TRBV9; J: TRBJ2-5; DNA: TGTGCCAGCAGCGTAGAGAGCGGTGGGACTAGCGGGGGGGCCCCCGAAGAGACCCAGTACTTC; CDR3: CASSVESGGTSGGAPEETQYF
D: TRBD1; size: few; V: TRBV7-9; J: TRBJ2-1; DNA: TGTGCCAGCACCCCCGGGACAGGGACCTACAATGAGCAGTTCTTC; CDR3: CASTPGTGTYNEQFF
D: -; size: -; V: TRBV1; J: TRBJ2-3; DNA: TGCACCAGCAGCCAAAGCGATAGCACAGATACGCAGTATTTT; CDR3: CTSSQSDSTDTQYF
D: -; size: -; V: TRBV7-8; J: TRBJ1-1; DNA: TGTGCCAGCAGCTTAGTGGAGACGGCGAACACTGAAGCTTTCTTT; CDR3: CASSLVETANTEAFF
D: -; size: -; V: TRBV18; J: TRBJ1-2; DNA: TGTGCCAGCTCCCCTGAACCGACAGGTGGCTATGGCTACACCTTC; CDR3: CASSPEPTGGYGYTF
D: -; size: -; V: TRBV7-9; J: TRBJ2-1; DNA: TGTGCCAGCAGCCCCAACAGGGAAAGAGTGGATGAGCAGTTCTTC; CDR3: CASSPNRERVDEQFF
D: -; size: few; V: TRBV5-1; J: TRBJ2-5; DNA: TGCGCCAGCAGCTTCGAAGAGACCCAGTACTTC; CDR3: CASSFEETQYF
D: TRBD2; size: -; V: TRBV5-1; J: TRBJ2-5; DNA: TGCGCCAGCAGCCCCGCCCCAGCGGGGACGCGAGAGACCCAGTACTTC; CDR3: CASSPAPAGTRETQYF
D: -; size: few; V: TRBV4-3; J: TRBJ1-5; DNA: TGCGCCAGCAGCCAAGAGGTTGGCTTCAATCAGCCCCAGCATTTT; CDR3: CASSQEVGFNQPQHF
D: TRBD2; size: -; V: TRBV13; J: TRBJ2-7; DNA: TGTGCCAGCAGCCCGCGGGGGTACGAGCAGTACTTC; CDR3: CASSPRGYEQYF
D: TRBD2; size: -; V: TRBV10-3; J: TRBJ2-7; DNA: TGTGCCATCAGTGTTCGCGGGAGGGCCCACGAGCAGTACTTC; CDR3: CAISVRGRAHEQYF
D: -; size: few; V: TRBV5-6; J: TRBJ2-5; DNA: TGTGCCAGCAGCTTGGATCCCGAGCAAGAGACCCAGTACTTC; CDR3: CASSLDPEQETQYF
D: TRBD2; size: -; V: TRBV7-6; J: TRBJ2-7; DNA: TGTGCCAGCAGCTTAAGAGCGGGAGGGATTAGCTCCTACGAGCAGTACTTC; CDR3: CASSLRAGGISSYEQYF
D: TRBD1; size: -; V: TRBV11-2; J: TRBJ2-7; DNA: TGTGCCAGCAGCTTGGACAGGGGGCGCGAGCAGTACTTC; CDR3: CASSLDRGREQYF
D: TRBD2; size: few; V: TRBV11-2; J: TRBJ2-3; DNA: TGTGCCAGCAGCTTAGCTAGCGGCAAGAGCACAGATACGCAGTATTTT; CDR3: CASSLASGKSTDTQYF
D: -; size: -; V: TRBV18; J: TRBJ2-3; DNA: TGTGCCAGCTCACTAGAGAGGGGAGGAAGCACAGATACGCAGTATTTT; CDR3: CASSLERGGSTDTQYF
D: -; size: -; V: TRBV7-6; J: TRBJ1-6; DNA: TGTGCCAGCAGGACAGGAAATTCACCCCTCCACTTT; CDR3: CASRTGNSPLHF
D: -; size: -; V: TRBV5-1; J: TRBJ1-2; DNA: TGCGCCAGCAGCTTGGAAAATACAGGGACAGGCTACACCTTC; CDR3: CASSLENTGTGYTF
D: TRBD1; size: few; V: TRBV7-7; J: TRBJ2-1; DNA: TGTGCTAGCAGCCCGAAACAGGGGTATGAGCAGTTCTTC; CDR3: CASSPKQGYEQFF
D: TRBD1; size: -; V: TRBV5-4; J: TRBJ1-2; DNA: TGTGCCAGCAGCTCAACAGGGGACTTTAACTATGGCTACACCTTC; CDR3: CASSSTGDFNYGYTF
D: -; size: -; V: TRBV28; J: TRBJ1-1; DNA: -; CDR3: CASSTSDRLLRKAFF
D: -; size: -; V: TRBV7-9; J: TRBJ2-5; DNA: TGTGCCAGCACAATTGGGCAGGCCCAAGAGACCCAGTACTTC; CDR3: CASTIGQAQETQYF
D: -; size: -; V: TRBV19; J: TRBJ2-1; DNA: TGTGCCAGTAGTGGGGGGACCTGGCATGAGCAGTTCTTC; CDR3: CASSGGTWHEQFF
D: -; size: -; V: TRBV7-6; J: TRBJ2-5; DNA: TGTGCCAGCAGCTTAGTAGGGGACAAAGAGACCCAGTACTTC; CDR3: CASSLVGDKETQYF
D: -; size: -; V: TRBV7-9; J: TRBJ2-7; DNA: TGTGCCAGCCGGCGGGACGGGACCTACGAGCAGTACTTC; CDR3: CASRRDGTYEQYF
D: -; size: -; V: TRBV7-2; J: TRBJ2-1; DNA: TGTGCCAGCAGCTTAGCGGCCTTGCTTACTACCTACAATGAGCAGTTCTTC; CDR3: CASSLAALLTTYNEQFF
D: -; size: -; V: TRBV6-5; J: TRBJ2-1; DNA: TGTGCCAGCAGCCTGCAGGGACTGACCTACAATGAGCAGTTCTTC; CDR3: CASSLQGLTYNEQFF
D: TRBD1; size: -; V: TRBV7-8; J: TRBJ2-5; DNA: TGTGCCAGCAGATCGGGACAGGCCCACCAAGAGACCCAGTACTTC; CDR3: CASRSGQAHQETQYF
D: -; size: -; V: TRBV7-2; J: TRBJ1-2; DNA: TGTGCCAGCAGCCTTCAGACAGACTATGGCTACACCTTC; CDR3: CASSLQTDYGYTF
D: -; size: few; V: TRBV2; J: TRBJ1-5; DNA: TGTGCCAGCAGTGAATGGTCAGTCAATCAGCCCCAGCATTTT; CDR3: CASSEWSVNQPQHF
D: -; size: -; V: TRBV7-2; J: TRBJ1-2; DNA: TGTGCCAGCAGCTTAGCGTGGAGGGGCAGCTATGGCTACACCTTC; CDR3: CASSLAWRGSYGYTF
D: -; size: few; V: TRBV7-8; J: TRBJ2-7; DNA: TGTGCCAGCAGCTTTGGCAGGCGCTCCTACGAGCAGTACTTC; CDR3: CASSFGRRSYEQYF
D: -; size: -; V: TRBV29-1; J: TRBJ1-3; DNA: TGCAGCGTTGAAGTGGGCGTTGGAAACACCATATATTTT; CDR3: CSVEVGVGNTIYF
D: -; size: -; V: TRBV27; J: TRBJ2-3; DNA: TGTGCCAGCAGTTTATCAAAAGCCGGCTTTAGCTTGCGGTATTTT; CDR3: CASSLSKAGFSLRYF
D: TRBD1; size: -; V: TRBV11-2; J: TRBJ1-6; DNA: TGTGCCAGCAGCCCCTCGGGGACAGGGGTTAATTCACCCCTCCACTTT; CDR3: CASSPSGTGVNSPLHF
D: TRBD2; size: -; V: TRBV27; J: TRBJ2-7; DNA: TGTGCCAGCAACCACCGCGGGGGTGCCTACGAGCAGTACTTC; CDR3: CASNHRGGAYEQYF
D: -; size: -; V: TRBV12-1; J: TRBJ2-7; DNA: TGTGCCAGCAGGCTAGCGGGGGTAGGGTCCTACGAGCAGTACTTC; CDR3: CASRLAGVGSYEQYF
D: TRBD2; size: -; V: TRBV30; J: TRBJ2-1; DNA: TGTGCCTGGAGTGCACTACTAGCGGGAGGGTGCGATGAGCAGTTCTTC; CDR3: CAWSALLAGGCDEQFF
D: TRBD2; size: once; V: TRBV6-1; J: TRBJ2-1; DNA: TGTGCCAGCAGTGAACTAGCGGGGCTGCCGGTTGAGCAGTTCTTC; CDR3: CASSELAGLPVEQFF